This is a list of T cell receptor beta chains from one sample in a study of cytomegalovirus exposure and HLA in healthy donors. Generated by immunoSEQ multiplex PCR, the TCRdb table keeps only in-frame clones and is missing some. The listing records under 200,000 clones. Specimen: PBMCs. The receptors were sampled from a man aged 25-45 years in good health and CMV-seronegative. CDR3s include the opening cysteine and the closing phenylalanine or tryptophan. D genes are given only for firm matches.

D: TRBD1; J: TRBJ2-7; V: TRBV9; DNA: TGTGCCAGCAGCGTAGGACAGGGGGCTTCCTACGAGCAGTACTTC; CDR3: CASSVGQGASYEQYF
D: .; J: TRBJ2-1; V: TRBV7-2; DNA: TGTGCCGGCGGCTCCTACAATGAGCAGTTCTTC; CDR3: CAGGSYNEQFF
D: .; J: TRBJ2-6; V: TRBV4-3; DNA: TGCGCCAGCAGCCCTGAGCAGGGCACTGGGGCCAACGTCCTGACTTTC; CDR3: CASSPEQGTGANVLTF
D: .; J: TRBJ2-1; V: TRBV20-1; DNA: TGCAGTGCCTCATATAGTTCCCCTGAGGTCTTC; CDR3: CSASYSSPEVF
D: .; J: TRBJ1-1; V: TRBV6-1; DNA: TGTGCCAGCAGGCCTACAGGGACGAACACTGAAGCTTTCTTT; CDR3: CASRPTGTNTEAFF
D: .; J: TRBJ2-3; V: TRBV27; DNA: TGTGCCAGCAGTCCGACAGTAGTAGCAGATACGCAGTATTTT; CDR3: CASSPTVVADTQYF
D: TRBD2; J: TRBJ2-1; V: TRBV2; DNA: TGTGCCAGCAGTGACTTGGTGACTAGCGGGAGGGCCCCCCCGGAGAATGAGCAGTTCTTC; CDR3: CASSDLVTSGRAPPENEQFF
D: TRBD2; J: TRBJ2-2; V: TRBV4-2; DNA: TGTGCCAGCAGCCAAGAGGGCGGGAGTCCCGGGGAGCTGTTTTTT; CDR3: CASSQEGGSPGELFF
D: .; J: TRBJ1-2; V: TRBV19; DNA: TGTGCCAGTAGTTTCATCGGACAACCCTATGGCTACACCTTC; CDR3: CASSFIGQPYGYTF
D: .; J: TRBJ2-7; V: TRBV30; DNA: TGTGCCTGGAGTGTATCGGGCTACGAGCAGTACTTC; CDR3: CAWSVSGYEQYF
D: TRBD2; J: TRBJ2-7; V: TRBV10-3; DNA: TGTGCCATCAGAGACCCCCGGACTAGTATCGACGAGCAGTACTTC; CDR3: CAIRDPRTSIDEQYF
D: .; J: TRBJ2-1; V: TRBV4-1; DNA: TGCGCCAGCAGCCAAGCGAACGCGGCGGGGACCTACAATGAGCAGTTCTTC; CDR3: CASSQANAAGTYNEQFF
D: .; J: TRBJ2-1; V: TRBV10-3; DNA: TGTGCCATCAGGGACAACAATGAGCAGTTCTTC; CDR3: CAIRDNNEQFF
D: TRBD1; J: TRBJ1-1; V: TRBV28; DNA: TGTGCCAGCATCCAGGACAGGAGAACTGAAGCTTTCTTT; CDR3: CASIQDRRTEAFF
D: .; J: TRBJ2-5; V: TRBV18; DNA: TGTGCCAGCTCACCTTCAGAAGAGACCCAGTACTTC; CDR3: CASSPSEETQYF
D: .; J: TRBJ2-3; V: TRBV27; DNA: TGTGCCAGCATGAACAGGGCAACAGATACGCAGTATTTT; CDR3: CASMNRATDTQYF
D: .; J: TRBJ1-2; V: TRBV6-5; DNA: TGTGCCAGCAGTTATCAGAATAACTATGGCTACACCTTC; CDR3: CASSYQNNYGYTF
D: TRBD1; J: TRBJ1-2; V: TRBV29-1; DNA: TGCAGCGTTGTGGGGTTGAGGACAGGGGGACATGGCTACACCTTC; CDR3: CSVVGLRTGGHGYTF
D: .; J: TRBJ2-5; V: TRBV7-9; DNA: TGTGCCAGCATAGGGCGGGAAGGGTGGCAAGAGACCCAGTACTTC; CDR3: CASIGREGWQETQYF
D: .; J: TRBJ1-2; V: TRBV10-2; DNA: TGCGCCAGCCGTGGCACTTTCGGCGGGGACCGTAACTATGGCTACACCTTC; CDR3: CASRGTFGGDRNYGYTF
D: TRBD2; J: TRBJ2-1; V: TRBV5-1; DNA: TGCGCCAGCAGCGTAGCGGGAGGGCCACGTGAGCAGTTCTTC; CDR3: CASSVAGGPREQFF
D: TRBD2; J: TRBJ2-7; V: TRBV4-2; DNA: TGTGCCAGCAGCCAAGAGTTGGGGGGGACTAGAAACGAGCAGTACTTC; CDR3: CASSQELGGTRNEQYF
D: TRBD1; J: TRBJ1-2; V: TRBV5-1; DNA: TGCGCCAGCAGCTCAACAGGGGACCAGGGCTATGGCTACACCTTC; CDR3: CASSSTGDQGYGYTF
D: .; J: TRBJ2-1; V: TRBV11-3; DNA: TGTGCCAGCAGCCATGGGGAGTACAATGAGCAGTTCTTC; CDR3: CASSHGEYNEQFF
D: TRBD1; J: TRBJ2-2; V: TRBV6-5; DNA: TGTGCCAGCGGGGTCGGGACAGGGGACACCGGGGAGCTGTTTTTT; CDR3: CASGVGTGDTGELFF
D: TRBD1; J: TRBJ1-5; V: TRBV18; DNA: TGTGCCAGCTCACCTGGGTTTGAGGGGGCAGGGCAGCCCCAGCATTTT; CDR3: CASSPGFEGAGQPQHF
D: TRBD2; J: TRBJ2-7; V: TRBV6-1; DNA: TGTGCCAGCAGTGTCTTGGGCAGGGCGGGAGATAGTACCACCTACGAGCAGTACTTC; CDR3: CASSVLGRAGDSTTYEQYF
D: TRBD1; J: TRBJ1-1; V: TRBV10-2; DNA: TGCGCCAGCAGTGAAGTCCAGGGGGCGACTGAAGCTTTCTTT; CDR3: CASSEVQGATEAFF
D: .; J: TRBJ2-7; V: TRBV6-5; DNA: TGTGCCAGCAGACGCGACGTCAGCAACTACGAGCAGTACTTC; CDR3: CASRRDVSNYEQYF
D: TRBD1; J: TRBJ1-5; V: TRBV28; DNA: TGTGCCAGCAGACCGACAGGGGGCTTGGGTCAGCCCCAGCATTTT; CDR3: CASRPTGGLGQPQHF
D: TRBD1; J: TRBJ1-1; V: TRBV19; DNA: TGTGCCAGTAGTTATCGGGACAGGGTCATCAACACTGAAGCTTTCTTT; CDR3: CASSYRDRVINTEAFF
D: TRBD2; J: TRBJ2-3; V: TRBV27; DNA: TGTGCCAGCAGTCCTCTCGGGGACTATGGAGATACGCAGTATTTT; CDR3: CASSPLGDYGDTQYF
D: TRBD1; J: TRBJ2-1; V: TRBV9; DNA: TGTGCCAGCAGCCCCCGGGACAGCTACAATGAGCAGTTCTTC; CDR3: CASSPRDSYNEQFF
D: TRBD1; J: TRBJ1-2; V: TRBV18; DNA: TGTGCCAGCTCACCGGGACAGACTGATGGCTACACCTTC; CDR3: CASSPGQTDGYTF
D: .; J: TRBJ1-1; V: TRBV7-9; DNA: TGTGCCAGCAGCTTAGCAGGTCCCAGGGACACTGAAGCTTTCTTT; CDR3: CASSLAGPRDTEAFF
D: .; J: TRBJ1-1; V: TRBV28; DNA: TGTGCCAGCAGTTACCGGGACCAGGGGACTGAAGCTTTCTTT; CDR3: CASSYRDQGTEAFF
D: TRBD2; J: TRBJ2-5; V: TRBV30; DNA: TGTGCCTGGAGGGCTAGCGGGCCGCAGACCCAGTACTTC; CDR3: CAWRASGPQTQYF
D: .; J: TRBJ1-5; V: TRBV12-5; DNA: TGTGCTAGTGCCGTGGGACTCACGAATTGGGATCGTCAGCCCCAGCATTTT; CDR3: CASAVGLTNWDRQPQHF
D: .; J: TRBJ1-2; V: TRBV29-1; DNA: TGCAGCGTTGAAGACGCCCACTGGGGGACCGGGGGTTATGGCTACACCTTC; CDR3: CSVEDAHWGTGGYGYTF
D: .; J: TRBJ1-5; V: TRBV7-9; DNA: TGTGCCAGCAGCTTAGGAGGGAGTCAGCCCCAGCATTTT; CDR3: CASSLGGSQPQHF
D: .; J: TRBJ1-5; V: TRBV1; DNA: TGCACCAGCAGCCAAGACCCGGGAGGGGGAAATCAGCCCCAGCATTTT; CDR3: CTSSQDPGGGNQPQHF